This T cell receptor (beta chain) is drawn from a study of beta chain features in type 1 diabetes. Of the isolated RNA, all was reverse transcribed, and so the sequenced material was expressed TCRB transcripts. Clones were read by immunoSEQ multiplex PCR, and TCRdb kept only the in-frame ones, dropping some. The data show 450,000 or so clones, more than 9.5% seen once. This clone has more than one count but fewer than ten. The sample comprised naive CD4+ T cells from blood. This TCR was sampled from a woman aged 18-29 years in good health.

In nucleotides, the CDR3 is TGCGCCAGCAGCCAAGTCGCTCAACTAGCGAATGAGCAGTTCTTC. Amino acids: CASSQVAQLANEQFF. This chain joins TRBV4-1 and TRBJ2-1, with 7 bases that match TRBD2. Trimming removed 1 base from V and 7 bases from J; junction bases left unmatched: 7. The CDR3 extends over 15 amino acids. CDR1 MGHRA and CDR2 YSYEKL come from the germline V gene.